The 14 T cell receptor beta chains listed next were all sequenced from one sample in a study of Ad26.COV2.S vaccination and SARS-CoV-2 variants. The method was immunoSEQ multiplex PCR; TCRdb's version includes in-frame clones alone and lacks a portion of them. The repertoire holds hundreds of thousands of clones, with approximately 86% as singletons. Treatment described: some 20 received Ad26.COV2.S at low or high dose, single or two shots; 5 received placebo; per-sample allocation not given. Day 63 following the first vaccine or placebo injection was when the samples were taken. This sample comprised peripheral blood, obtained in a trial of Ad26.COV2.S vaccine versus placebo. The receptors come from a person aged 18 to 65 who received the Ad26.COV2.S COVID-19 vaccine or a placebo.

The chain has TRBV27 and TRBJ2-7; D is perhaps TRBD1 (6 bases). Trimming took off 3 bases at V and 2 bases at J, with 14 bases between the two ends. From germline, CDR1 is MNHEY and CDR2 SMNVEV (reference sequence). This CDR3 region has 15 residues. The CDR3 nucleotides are TGTGCCAGCAGTTTGTCCGGACAGCTAACCTACGAGCAGTACTTC. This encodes CASSLSGQLTYEQYF.

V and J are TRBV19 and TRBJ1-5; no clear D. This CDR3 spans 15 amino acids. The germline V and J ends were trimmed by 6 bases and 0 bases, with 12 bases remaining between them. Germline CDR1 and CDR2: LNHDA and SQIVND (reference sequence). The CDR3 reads CASSKSSYSNQPQHF. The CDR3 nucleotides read TGTGCCAGTAGCAAATCATCGTATAGCAATCAGCCCCAGCATTTT.

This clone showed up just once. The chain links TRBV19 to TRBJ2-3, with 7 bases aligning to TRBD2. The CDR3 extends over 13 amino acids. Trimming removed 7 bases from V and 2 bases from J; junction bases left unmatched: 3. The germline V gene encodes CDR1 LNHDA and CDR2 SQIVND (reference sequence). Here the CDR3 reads CASTAGNTDTQYF. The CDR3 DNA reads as TGTGCCAGTACAGCGGGAAACACAGATACGCAGTATTTT.

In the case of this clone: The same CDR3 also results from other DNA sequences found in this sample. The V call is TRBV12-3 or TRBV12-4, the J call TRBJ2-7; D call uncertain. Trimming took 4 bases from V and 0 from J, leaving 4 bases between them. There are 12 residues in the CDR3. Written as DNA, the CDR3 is TGTGCCAGCAGTTATGACTCCTACGAGCAGTACTTC. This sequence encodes CASSYDSYEQYF.

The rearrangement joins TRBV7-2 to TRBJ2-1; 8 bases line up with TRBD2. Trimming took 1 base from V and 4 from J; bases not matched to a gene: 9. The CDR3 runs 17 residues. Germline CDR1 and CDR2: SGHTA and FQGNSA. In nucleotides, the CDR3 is TGTGCCAGCAGCTTAGGAGGGAGCGGGAGAAAGTACAATGAGCAGTTCTTC. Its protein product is CASSLGGSGRKYNEQFF.

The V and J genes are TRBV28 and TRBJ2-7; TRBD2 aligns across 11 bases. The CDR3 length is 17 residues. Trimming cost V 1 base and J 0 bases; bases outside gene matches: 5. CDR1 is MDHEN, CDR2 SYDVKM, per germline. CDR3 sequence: CASSLYRTSGSSYEQYF. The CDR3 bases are TGTGCCAGCAGTTTATATCGAACTAGCGGGAGCTCCTACGAGCAGTACTTC.

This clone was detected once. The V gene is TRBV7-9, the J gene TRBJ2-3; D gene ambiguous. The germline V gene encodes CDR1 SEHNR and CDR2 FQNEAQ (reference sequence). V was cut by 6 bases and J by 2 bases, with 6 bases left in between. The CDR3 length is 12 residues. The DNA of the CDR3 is TGTGCCAGCAGTTTCAACACAGATACGCAGTATTTT. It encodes CASSFNTDTQYF.

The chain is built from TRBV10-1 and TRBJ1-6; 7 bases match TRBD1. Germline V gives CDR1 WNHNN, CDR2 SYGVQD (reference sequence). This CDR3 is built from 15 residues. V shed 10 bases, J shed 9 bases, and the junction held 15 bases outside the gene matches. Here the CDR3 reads CATLSRRRGRSPLHF. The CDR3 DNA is TGCGCCACCCTTTCCAGGCGGAGGGGGCGTTCACCCCTCCACTTT.

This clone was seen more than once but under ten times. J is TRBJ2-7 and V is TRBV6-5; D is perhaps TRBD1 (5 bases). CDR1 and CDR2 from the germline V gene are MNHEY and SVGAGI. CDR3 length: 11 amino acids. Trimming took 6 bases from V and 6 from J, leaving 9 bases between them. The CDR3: CASSQGAEQYF. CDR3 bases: TGTGCCAGCAGCCAAGGGGCCGAGCAGTACTTC.

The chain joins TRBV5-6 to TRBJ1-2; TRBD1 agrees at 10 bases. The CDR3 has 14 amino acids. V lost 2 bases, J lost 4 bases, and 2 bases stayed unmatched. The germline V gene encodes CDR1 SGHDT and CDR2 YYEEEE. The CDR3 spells CASSFRTGGYGYTF. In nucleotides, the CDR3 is TGTGCCAGCAGCTTTCGGACAGGGGGCTATGGCTACACCTTC. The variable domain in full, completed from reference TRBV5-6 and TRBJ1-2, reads DAGVTQSPTHLIKTRGQQVTLRCSPKSGHDTVSWYQQALGQGPQFIFQYYEEEERQRGNFPDRFSGHQFPNYSSELNVNALLLGDSALYLCASSFRTGGYGYTFGSGTRLTVV.

The CDR3 bases are TGTGCCAGCAGACTTGGGGGGGGCCCAGATACGCAGTATTTT. Amino acids: CASRLGGGPDTQYF. The chain employs TRBV28 and TRBJ2-3; tentatively, D is TRBD2 (7 bases). This CDR3 spans 14 amino acids. Germline V gene sequence: CDR1 MDHEN, CDR2 SYDVKM. The germline V and J ends were trimmed by 6 bases and 4 bases, with 14 bases remaining between them.

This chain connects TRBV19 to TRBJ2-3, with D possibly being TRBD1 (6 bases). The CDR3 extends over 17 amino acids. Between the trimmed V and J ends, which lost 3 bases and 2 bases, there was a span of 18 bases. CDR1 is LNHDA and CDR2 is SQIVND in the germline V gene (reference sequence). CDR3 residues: CASSMFVGAGPTDTQYF. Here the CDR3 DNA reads TGTGCCAGTAGTATGTTCGTGGGGGCCGGGCCCACAGATACGCAGTATTTT.

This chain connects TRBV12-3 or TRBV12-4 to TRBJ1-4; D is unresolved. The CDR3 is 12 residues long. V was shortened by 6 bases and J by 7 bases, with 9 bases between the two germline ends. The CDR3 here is CASSGGLEKLFF. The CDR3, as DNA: TGTGCCAGCAGCGGAGGACTTGAAAAACTGTTTTTT.

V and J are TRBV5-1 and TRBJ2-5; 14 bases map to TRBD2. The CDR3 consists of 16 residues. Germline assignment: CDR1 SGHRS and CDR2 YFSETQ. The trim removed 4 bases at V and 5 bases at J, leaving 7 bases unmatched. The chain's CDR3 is CASSPGTSGSWETQYF. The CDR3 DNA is TGCGCCAGCAGCCCCGGGACTAGCGGGAGTTGGGAGACCCAGTACTTC.